This T cell receptor beta chain emerged from a study of human T cells and chemical hapten exposure. Trimming at V came to 3 bases and at J to 8 bases, leaving 4 bases not matched to a gene. This CDR3 spans 13 amino acids. CDR1 and CDR2 from the germline V gene are SGHVS and FQNEAQ. Noted time point: pre-sensitization, week 0. Sample treatment: therapeutic diphenylcyclopropenone sensitization with weekly scalp DPC. Individual cDNA molecules received unique molecular identifiers in the library. Original processing notes: Between about 23,224 and 700,000 TCRs appeared in each sample, and the median stood at 95,638. TCRdb re-called the RACE reads with MiXCR, one entry per CDR3 protein. V and J calls and clone size were set by TCRdb, not the authors. The table has approximately 370,000 distinct CDR3 sequences, around 5.5% seen once.

The sample consisted of whole blood, taken in connection with sensitization to the hapten diphenylcyclopropenone (DPC). V usage is TRBV7-8 and J usage is TRBJ2-1, with 7 positions matching TRBD2. This receptor was identified in a woman between 18 and 29 years old with alopecia areata. Some clones in this sample may be carry-over from other donors' samples. CDR3: CASSFITSDEQFF. The CDR3 region has the DNA TGTGCCAGCAGCTTTATAACTAGCGATGAGCAGTTCTTC.